These T cell receptor beta chains were read from a single sample in a study of blood T cell repertoires in COVID-19. Using immunoSEQ multiplex PCR, the repertoire was profiled, and TCRdb retains in-frame clones only, with some absent. The profile covers approximately 200,000 clones, with 85% to 90% appearing a single time and 1.2% taken by the ten largest. Sequenced: PBMCs or T cells enriched from blood (not recorded which). Receptor source: a man aged 25 to 45 who had recovered from COVID-19. The CDR3 runs from the conserved cysteine through the conserved F or W. D genes are given only for firm matches. Rows may omit the clone size; those that give it use once, few, many or a size class.

j_gene: TRBJ2-3
len: 15
d_gene: TRBD1
v_gene: TRBV5-1
abundance: -
CDR3nt: TGCGCCAGCAGCGTCGGGACAGGGGAAACAGATACGCAGTATTTT
CDR3aa: CASSVGTGETDTQYF

j_gene: TRBJ2-3
len: 15
d_gene: -
v_gene: TRBV10-1
abundance: -
CDR3nt: TGCGCCAGCAGTGAGTCAATCGGGAGCACAGATACGCAGTATTTT
CDR3aa: CASSESIGSTDTQYF

j_gene: TRBJ1-3
len: 13
d_gene: -
v_gene: TRBV19
abundance: -
CDR3nt: TGTGCCAGTAGTCCTCTCTCTGGAAACACCATATATTTT
CDR3aa: CASSPLSGNTIYF

j_gene: TRBJ1-2
len: 13
d_gene: TRBD1
v_gene: TRBV12-3/TRBV12-4
abundance: -
CDR3nt: TGTGCCAGCAGCCGCGGGACAGGAGATGGCTACACCTTC
CDR3aa: CASSRGTGDGYTF

j_gene: TRBJ1-6
len: 14
d_gene: -
v_gene: TRBV6-5
abundance: -
CDR3nt: TGTGCCAGCAAGAAGGGGGGGGATAATTCACCCCTCCACTTT
CDR3aa: CASKKGGDNSPLHF

j_gene: TRBJ2-7
len: 14
d_gene: TRBD1
v_gene: TRBV19
abundance: -
CDR3nt: TGTGCCAGTAGTATGACAGGGGATACCTACGAGCAGTACTTC
CDR3aa: CASSMTGDTYEQYF

j_gene: TRBJ1-2
len: 15
d_gene: -
v_gene: TRBV24-1
abundance: -
CDR3nt: TGTGCCACCAGTGATTTCGGGGGACCCTCTTATGGCTACACCTTC
CDR3aa: CATSDFGGPSYGYTF

j_gene: TRBJ2-3
len: 16
d_gene: -
v_gene: TRBV5-4
abundance: once
CDR3nt: TGTGCCAGCAGCGGGTTGGGGACAAGAAGCACAGATACGCAGTATTTT
CDR3aa: CASSGLGTRSTDTQYF

j_gene: TRBJ2-2
len: 15
d_gene: -
v_gene: TRBV5-1
abundance: few
CDR3nt: TGCGCCAGCAGCTTGTTTCAGGGAAACACCGGGGAGCTGTTTTTT
CDR3aa: CASSLFQGNTGELFF

j_gene: TRBJ2-7
len: 14
d_gene: TRBD1
v_gene: TRBV27
abundance: once
CDR3nt: TGTGCCAGCAGTCCCAGGACAGGGATGGGGGAGCAGTACTTC
CDR3aa: CASSPRTGMGEQYF

j_gene: TRBJ1-2
len: 16
d_gene: -
v_gene: TRBV18
abundance: -
CDR3nt: TGTGCCAGCTCACCTTCGAGCCACCCTCATAACTATGGCTACACCTTC
CDR3aa: CASSPSSHPHNYGYTF

j_gene: TRBJ2-5
len: 17
d_gene: TRBD2
v_gene: TRBV5-4
abundance: -
CDR3nt: TGTGCCAGCAGCCCGCCCCCAAGACTAGCGGGAGCCGAGACCCAGTACTTC
CDR3aa: CASSPPPRLAGAETQYF

j_gene: TRBJ2-1
len: 13
d_gene: -
v_gene: TRBV6-5
abundance: -
CDR3nt: TGTGCCAGTGCGTTAGGGGGGGACAATGAGCAGTTCTTC
CDR3aa: CASALGGDNEQFF

j_gene: TRBJ2-1
len: 14
d_gene: -
v_gene: TRBV13
abundance: -
CDR3nt: TGTGCCAGCAGCTTCAGGTCCCGAAACAATGAGCAGTTCTTC
CDR3aa: CASSFRSRNNEQFF

j_gene: TRBJ2-7
len: 12
d_gene: -
v_gene: TRBV29-1
abundance: once
CDR3nt: TGCAGCGTTGCTGAGGGCTCCTACGAGCAGTACTTC
CDR3aa: CSVAEGSYEQYF

j_gene: TRBJ2-1
len: 19
d_gene: -
v_gene: TRBV7-4
abundance: -
CDR3nt: TGTGCCAGCAGCTCGCGGGACCCGAGGAGGATCTTCTTCTACAATGAGCAGTTCTTC
CDR3aa: CASSSRDPRRIFFYNEQFF

j_gene: TRBJ2-7
len: 12
d_gene: TRBD1
v_gene: TRBV30
abundance: -
CDR3nt: TGTGCCTGGGCTGACAGGGCCGGCGAGCAGTACTTC
CDR3aa: CAWADRAGEQYF

j_gene: TRBJ2-5
len: 18
d_gene: TRBD1
v_gene: TRBV4-1
abundance: -
CDR3nt: TGCGCCAGCAGCCAATTCCAAAGGGGGCGCTGGGGGCAAGAGACCCAGTACTTC
CDR3aa: CASSQFQRGRWGQETQYF

j_gene: TRBJ1-6
len: 13
d_gene: TRBD1
v_gene: TRBV10-3
abundance: once
CDR3nt: TGTGCCACTCGGACAGGGGTTAATTCACCCCTCCACTTT
CDR3aa: CATRTGVNSPLHF

j_gene: TRBJ2-2
len: 15
d_gene: TRBD1
v_gene: TRBV6-4
abundance: few
CDR3nt: TGTGCCAGCAGTGACTCAGGGGGCGAAAGCGGGGAGCTGTTTTTT
CDR3aa: CASSDSGGESGELFF

j_gene: TRBJ2-5
len: 15
d_gene: TRBD2
v_gene: TRBV30
abundance: -
CDR3nt: TGTGCCTGGAGTTACTCCCTAGCGGGTGCTAGGACCCAGTACTTC
CDR3aa: CAWSYSLAGARTQYF

j_gene: TRBJ1-2
len: 13
d_gene: TRBD1
v_gene: TRBV30
abundance: -
CDR3nt: TGTGCCTGGAGTGTACGTACAGGGGAGGGCTACACCTTC
CDR3aa: CAWSVRTGEGYTF

j_gene: TRBJ1-2
len: 15
d_gene: -
v_gene: TRBV5-5
abundance: -
CDR3nt: TGTGCCAGCAGCAAGGGACAAGGGGCCCTCTATGGCTACACCTTC
CDR3aa: CASSKGQGALYGYTF

j_gene: TRBJ1-5
len: 17
d_gene: TRBD1
v_gene: TRBV4-2
abundance: -
CDR3nt: TGTGCCAGCAGCCAAGATCTACACGGGACAGAGGATCAGCCCCAGCATTTT
CDR3aa: CASSQDLHGTEDQPQHF

j_gene: TRBJ2-7
len: 13
d_gene: TRBD1
v_gene: TRBV10-1
abundance: few
CDR3nt: TGCGCCAGCAGTGAGTCGACAGGGCGCGAGCAGTACTTC
CDR3aa: CASSESTGREQYF

j_gene: TRBJ2-5
len: 15
d_gene: -
v_gene: TRBV25-1
abundance: -
CDR3nt: TGTGCCAGCAGTGAATTGACCCCTGGGCCAGAGACCCAGTACTTC
CDR3aa: CASSELTPGPETQYF

j_gene: TRBJ1-1
len: 14
d_gene: -
v_gene: TRBV29-1
abundance: -
CDR3nt: TGCAGCGTTGTAAACAACAGGGCAGGTACTGAAGCTTTCTTT
CDR3aa: CSVVNNRAGTEAFF

j_gene: TRBJ2-2
len: 15
d_gene: TRBD2
v_gene: TRBV30
abundance: -
CDR3nt: TGTGCCTGGAGTTGGCTAGCGGGCAACACCGGGGAGCTGTTTTTT
CDR3aa: CAWSWLAGNTGELFF

j_gene: TRBJ2-1
len: 16
d_gene: TRBD2
v_gene: TRBV9
abundance: -
CDR3nt: TGTGCCAGCAGCGCGGGACTAGCGGGTAGCTACAATGAGCAGTTCTTC
CDR3aa: CASSAGLAGSYNEQFF

j_gene: TRBJ2-1
len: 16
d_gene: -
v_gene: TRBV5-4
abundance: -
CDR3nt: TGTGCCAGCAGCTTTATGATCGGGAGTTCCTACAATGAGCAGTTCTTC
CDR3aa: CASSFMIGSSYNEQFF

j_gene: TRBJ1-1
len: 14
d_gene: TRBD1
v_gene: TRBV27
abundance: -
CDR3nt: TGTGCCAGCAGTGGATGGACAGGGGGGACTGAAGCTTTCTTT
CDR3aa: CASSGWTGGTEAFF

j_gene: TRBJ1-1
len: 18
d_gene: TRBD1
v_gene: TRBV7-6
abundance: -
CDR3nt: TGTGCCAGCAGCTTAATTTGGACAGGGGGCCGGGGTTTCACTGAAGCTTTCTTT
CDR3aa: CASSLIWTGGRGFTEAFF

j_gene: TRBJ1-5
len: 13
d_gene: -
v_gene: TRBV2
abundance: -
CDR3nt: TGTGCCAGCAGAAGTGGGGGGTTACAGCCCCAGCATTTT
CDR3aa: CASRSGGLQPQHF

j_gene: TRBJ2-7
len: 13
d_gene: -
v_gene: TRBV5-4
abundance: -
CDR3nt: TGTGCCAGCAGCTTGGCAGGGGTCCGGGAGCAGTACTTC
CDR3aa: CASSLAGVREQYF

j_gene: TRBJ2-7
len: 15
d_gene: TRBD1
v_gene: TRBV6-5
abundance: -
CDR3nt: TGTGCCAGCAGTTACGGGAGGACAGGGGGCGGAGAGCAGTACTTC
CDR3aa: CASSYGRTGGGEQYF

j_gene: TRBJ1-1
len: 13
d_gene: -
v_gene: TRBV18
abundance: many
CDR3nt: TGTGCCAGCTCACTCGAGGAGAACACTGAAGCTTTCTTT
CDR3aa: CASSLEENTEAFF

j_gene: TRBJ2-3
len: 15
d_gene: TRBD1
v_gene: TRBV27
abundance: -
CDR3nt: TGTGCCAGCAGTCCGACAGGGGGAGGAGCAGATACGCAGTATTTT
CDR3aa: CASSPTGGGADTQYF

j_gene: TRBJ2-7
len: 16
d_gene: TRBD2
v_gene: TRBV15
abundance: -
CDR3nt: TGTGCCACCAGCAGAGATATGCTAGCGGGACTTGACGAGCAGTACTTC
CDR3aa: CATSRDMLAGLDEQYF

j_gene: TRBJ1-5
len: 15
d_gene: TRBD1
v_gene: TRBV29-1
abundance: once
CDR3nt: TGCAGCGTAGAAACAGGGGGCAAAGGCAATCAGCCCCAGCATTTT
CDR3aa: CSVETGGKGNQPQHF

j_gene: TRBJ1-6
len: 15
d_gene: TRBD1
v_gene: TRBV30
abundance: -
CDR3nt: TGTGCCTGGAATCGAGCGGGACAGGAGAATTCACCCCTCCACTTT
CDR3aa: CAWNRAGQENSPLHF

j_gene: TRBJ2-7
len: 12
d_gene: -
v_gene: TRBV30
abundance: -
CDR3nt: TGTGCCTGGCAGGGGATCACCTACGAGCAGTACTTC
CDR3aa: CAWQGITYEQYF

j_gene: TRBJ2-1
len: 14
d_gene: TRBD2
v_gene: TRBV3-1/TRBV3-2
abundance: -
CDR3nt: TGTGCCAGCAGCCCGATCTGGGGGGGGGATGAGCAGTTCTTC
CDR3aa: CASSPIWGGDEQFF

j_gene: TRBJ2-7
len: 17
d_gene: TRBD1
v_gene: TRBV7-9
abundance: -
CDR3nt: TGTGCCAGCAGCTTAGCCCTACAGGGGATCCCCCCCTACGAGCAGTACTTC
CDR3aa: CASSLALQGIPPYEQYF

j_gene: TRBJ2-7
len: 16
d_gene: -
v_gene: TRBV11-2
abundance: -
CDR3nt: TGTGCCAGCAGCCTCACCCTGAGTTCAGGTTCCTACGAGCAGTACTTC
CDR3aa: CASSLTLSSGSYEQYF

j_gene: TRBJ1-1
len: 14
d_gene: TRBD1
v_gene: TRBV6-5
abundance: -
CDR3nt: TGTGCCAGCAGTCGTGGACAGGGGTACACTGAAGCTTTCTTT
CDR3aa: CASSRGQGYTEAFF

j_gene: TRBJ2-2
len: 15
d_gene: TRBD2
v_gene: TRBV2
abundance: -
CDR3nt: TGTGCCAGCACTGAGAGACTAGCGGGGGCCGGGGAGCTGTTTTTT
CDR3aa: CASTERLAGAGELFF

j_gene: TRBJ1-5
len: 15
d_gene: -
v_gene: TRBV5-8
abundance: -
CDR3nt: TGTGCCAGCAGCTCGTGGCAGGAGGGTGATCAGCCCCAGCATTTT
CDR3aa: CASSSWQEGDQPQHF